This T cell receptor beta chain was identified during a study of T cells after yellow fever vaccination. Overall study: Preparation of fractions with low cell numbers was performed using SMART-Seq v4 Ultra Low Input. Study-wide results and limits: Abundant clonotypes from the bulk population could have been carried over as contaminants into FACS-sorted repertoires.

Only a few counts were recorded for this clonotype. No antigen is known for it. TCRdb redid the calling of the 5' RACE reads with MiXCR, one entry per CDR3 protein. The data show approximately 580,000 distinct CDR3 sequences, with about a sixth seen just once and 17% held by the top ten. The germline gives CDR1 DFQATT, CDR2 SNEGSKA (reference sequence). The CDR3 length is 12 residues. The V and J ends lost 6 bases and 2 bases respectively, with 10 bases between them. This clonotype was sampled from a man aged 18-30 years who received the YFV17D yellow fever vaccine. The rearrangement links TRBV20-1 to TRBJ1-2, with a weak D call TRBD1 (6 bases). The specimen comprised PBMCs, sampled less than 6 days after the first yellow fever vaccination. This CDR3 reads CSAKQGNYGYTF. The CDR3 DNA sequence: TGCAGTGCAAAACAGGGCAACTATGGCTACACCTTC.